This T cell receptor beta chain is drawn from a study of cytomegalovirus exposure and HLA in healthy donors. This clone was counted a few times. The antigen is not known. Findings of the study overall: Reportedly, a later analysis found an Asian-associated ancestry cluster had fewer N-insertions than the approximately 700-donor mean. The sole available immune exposure information was CMV serostatus. Later, an analysis showed that TCR beta chains associated with HLA were more clonally expanded than others that were equally common. The authors considered a cluster of highly shared sequence variants likely to be a sequencing artifact.

Primers included in the PCR were 60 Vbeta and 13 Jbeta primers. Repertoires were generated with immunoSEQ multiplex PCR, while TCRdb's copy carries only in-frame clones and drops some. Here the sample spans roughly 110,000 clones, approximately 79% being singletons. The CDR3 length is 15 residues. CDR1 is LNHDA, CDR2 SQIVND, per germline (reference sequence). Germline trimming cut 7 bases from V and 9 bases from J; bases unmatched to any gene: 11. This clonotype originated in a woman between 40 and 50 years old in good health and CMV-seropositive. The chain carries TRBV19 and TRBJ2-1; 11 bases map to TRBD2. The sequenced sample was PBMCs. In DNA form, the CDR3 reads TGTGCCAGTACAACGAGGACTAGCGGGTCAACTGAGCAGTTCTTC. It encodes CASTTRTSGSTEQFF.